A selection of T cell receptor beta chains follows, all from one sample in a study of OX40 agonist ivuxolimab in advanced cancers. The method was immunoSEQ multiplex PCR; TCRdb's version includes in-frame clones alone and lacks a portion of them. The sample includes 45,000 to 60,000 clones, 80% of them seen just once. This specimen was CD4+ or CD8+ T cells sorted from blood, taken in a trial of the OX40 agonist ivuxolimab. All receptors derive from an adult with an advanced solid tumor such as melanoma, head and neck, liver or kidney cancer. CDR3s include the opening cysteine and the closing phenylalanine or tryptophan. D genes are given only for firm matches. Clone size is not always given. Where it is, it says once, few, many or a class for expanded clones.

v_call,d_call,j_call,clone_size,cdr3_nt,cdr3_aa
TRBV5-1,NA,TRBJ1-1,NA,TGCGCCAGCAGTGTGGGGGGGGGCACTGAAGCTTTCTTT,CASSVGGGTEAFF
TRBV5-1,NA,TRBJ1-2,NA,TGCGCCAGCAGCTTGGGCTCCGACGTAGGCTACACCTTC,CASSLGSDVGYTF
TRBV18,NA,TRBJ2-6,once,TGTGCCAGCCATTCTGGGGCCAACGTCCTGACTTTC,CASHSGANVLTF
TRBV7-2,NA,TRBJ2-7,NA,TGTGCCAGCAGCTTAGTCGCAGTGGGATCCTACGAGCAGTACTTC,CASSLVAVGSYEQYF
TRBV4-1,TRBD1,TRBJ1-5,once,TGCGCCAGCAGCCTTAGGACAGGGGGCCAGCCCCAGCATTTT,CASSLRTGGQPQHF
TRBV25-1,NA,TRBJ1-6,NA,TGTGCCAGCAGTGAGCAGGGTCGCGGGGCACCCCTCCACTTT,CASSEQGRGAPLHF
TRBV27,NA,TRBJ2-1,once,TGTGCCAGCAGTTTTGGGACAACCTACAATGAGCAGTTCTTC,CASSFGTTYNEQFF
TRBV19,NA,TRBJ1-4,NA,TGTGCCAGTAGTTCGAGGATTTACAATGAAAAACTGTTTTTT,CASSSRIYNEKLFF
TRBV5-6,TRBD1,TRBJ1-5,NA,TGTGCCAGCACCAATTGGGGCCACAGGGGGGATCAGCCCCAGCATTTT,CASTNWGHRGDQPQHF
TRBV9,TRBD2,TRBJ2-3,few,TGTGCCAGCAGCGTAGGTTTAGCGGGAGGGGTAGATACGCAGTATTTT,CASSVGLAGGVDTQYF
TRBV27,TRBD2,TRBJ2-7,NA,TGTGCCAGCAGTCCCTTAGCGGGAGGGGGCGAGCAGTACTTC,CASSPLAGGGEQYF
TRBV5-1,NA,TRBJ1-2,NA,TGCGCCAGCAGCCAAGTCCAGGAGGGCTATGGCTACACCTTC,CASSQVQEGYGYTF
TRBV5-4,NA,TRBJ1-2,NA,TGTGCCAGCAGCCAGGGAGGGAATGTGGGACTAAACTATGGCTACACCTTC,CASSQGGNVGLNYGYTF
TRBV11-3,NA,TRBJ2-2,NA,TGTGCCAGCAGCTTAGATTTGAGGGGGGAGCTGTTTTTT,CASSLDLRGELFF
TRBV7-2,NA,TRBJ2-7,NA,TGTGCCAGCGGGGGGAAGGGACGCACCTACGAGCAGTACTTC,CASGGKGRTYEQYF
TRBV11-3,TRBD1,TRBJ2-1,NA,TGTGCCAGCAGAAGGGGAACAGGGGGAGGTCGGGATGAGCAGTTCTTC,CASRRGTGGGRDEQFF
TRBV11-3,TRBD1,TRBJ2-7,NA,TGTGCCAGCAGCTCCCAGGGGGCCTACGAGCAGTACTTC,CASSSQGAYEQYF
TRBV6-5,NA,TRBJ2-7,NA,TGTGCCAGCAGTTACCGGGGGTACGACAGGGCCTACGAGCAGTACTTC,CASSYRGYDRAYEQYF
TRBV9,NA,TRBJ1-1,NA,TGTGCCAGCAGCGTAGATGGGTCGTTGGGAACTGAAGCTTTCTTT,CASSVDGSLGTEAFF
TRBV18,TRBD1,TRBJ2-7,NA,TGTGCCAGCTCACTCACAGGGGAAGGGGACGGCGGGCAGTACTTC,CASSLTGEGDGGQYF
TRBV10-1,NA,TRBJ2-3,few,TGCGCCAGCAGCGGGGACAATCCTTTCACAGATACGCAGTATTTT,CASSGDNPFTDTQYF
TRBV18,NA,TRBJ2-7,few,TGTGCCAGCTCACCCTTAGCCCGTAAAGGGTCCTACGAGCAGTACTTC,CASSPLARKGSYEQYF
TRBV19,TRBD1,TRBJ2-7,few,TGTGCCAGTAGCCTCGGACAGGTGCAGTACTTC,CASSLGQVQYF
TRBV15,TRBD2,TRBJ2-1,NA,TGTGCCACCAGCAGAGAGCCTCGACTAGCGCTATCCTACAATGAGCAGTTCTTC,CATSREPRLALSYNEQFF
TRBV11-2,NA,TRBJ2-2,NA,TGTGCCAGCAGGCGGAGAGGTACCGGGGAGCTGTTTTTT,CASRRRGTGELFF
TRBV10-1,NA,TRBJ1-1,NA,TGCGCCAGCAGTGAGGATCAGGGGTCTAGGAACACTGAAGCTTTCTTT,CASSEDQGSRNTEAFF
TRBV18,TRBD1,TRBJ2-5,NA,TGTGCCAGCTCCGAGGGGACAGGAAAGGAGCAGTACTTC,CASSEGTGKEQYF
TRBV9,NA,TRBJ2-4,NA,TGTGCCAGCAGCGATCCCTGGGTGGGGGCAAGGGACATTCAGTACTTC,CASSDPWVGARDIQYF
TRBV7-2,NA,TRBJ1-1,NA,TGTGCCAGCAGCCTTCTTCTCGGGGTGAACACTGAAGCTTTCTTT,CASSLLLGVNTEAFF
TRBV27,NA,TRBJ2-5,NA,TGTGCCAGCAGTTTACCCCGGGGGCAGGGAGAGACCCAGTACTTC,CASSLPRGQGETQYF
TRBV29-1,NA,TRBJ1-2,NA,TGCAGCGTTGAAGCCCTGTCAGTTGGCTACACCTTC,CSVEALSVGYTF
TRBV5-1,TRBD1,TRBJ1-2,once,TGCGCCAGCAGCTTGGGGACAGGGGAAGTCTATGGCTACACCTTC,CASSLGTGEVYGYTF
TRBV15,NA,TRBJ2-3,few,TGTGCCACCAGCAGAGATCGTGCAGGTACGCAGTATTTT,CATSRDRAGTQYF
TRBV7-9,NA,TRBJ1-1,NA,TGTGCCAGCAGCTTAGCCCAAAGTCCAGCTTTCTTT,CASSLAQSPAFF
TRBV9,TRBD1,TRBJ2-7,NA,TGTGCCAGCAGCGTAGACCCGGGACAGGGGGCCCACGAGCAGTACTTC,CASSVDPGQGAHEQYF
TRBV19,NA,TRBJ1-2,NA,TGTGCCAGTAGTATCGAAGGGGCTGGCTACACCTTC,CASSIEGAGYTF
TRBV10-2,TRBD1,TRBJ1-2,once,TGCGCCAGCAGTGAGTCAACAGGGGGCCACTATGGCTACACCTTC,CASSESTGGHYGYTF
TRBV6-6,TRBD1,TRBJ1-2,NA,TGTGCCAGCAGTTACCGGACAGGGGGCGAGGTCGGTGGCTACACCTTC,CASSYRTGGEVGGYTF
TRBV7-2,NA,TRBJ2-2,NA,TGTGCCAGCAGTTCGGGACCCTACACCGGGGAGCTGTTTTTT,CASSSGPYTGELFF
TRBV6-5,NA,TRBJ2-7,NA,TGTGCCAGCAGTCCCCGGGCGTACAGAGAGTACGAGCAGTACTTC,CASSPRAYREYEQYF
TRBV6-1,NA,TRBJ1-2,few,TGTGCCAGCAGCTCCCAGGGAGTCACTAACTATGGCTACACCTTC,CASSSQGVTNYGYTF
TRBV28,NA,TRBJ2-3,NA,TGTGCCAGCAGTTTGAGCGCAGATACGCAGTATTTT,CASSLSADTQYF
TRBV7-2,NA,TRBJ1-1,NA,TGTGCCAGCGTCCTCAAGCGGAACACTGAAGCTTTCTTT,CASVLKRNTEAFF
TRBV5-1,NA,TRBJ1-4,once,TGCGCCAGCAGCCTCACACGGGGCTCCCTTCCCTGGTTTTTT,CASSLTRGSLPWFF
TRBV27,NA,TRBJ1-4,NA,TGTGCCAGCAGAGGGACTCAGGACCGCTTCGCAACTAATGAAAAACTGTTTTTT,CASRGTQDRFATNEKLFF
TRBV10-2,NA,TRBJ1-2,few,TGCGCCAGCAGTGGGGGCCTCTTCTATGGCTACACCTTC,CASSGGLFYGYTF
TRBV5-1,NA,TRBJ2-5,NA,TGCGCCAGCAGCTTGGAAGGCAGGGTAACGATTGAGACCCAGTACTTC,CASSLEGRVTIETQYF
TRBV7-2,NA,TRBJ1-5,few,TGTGCCAGCAGCCCCGACCGGGGAAATCAGCCCCAGCATTTT,CASSPDRGNQPQHF
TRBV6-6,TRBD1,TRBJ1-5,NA,TGTGCCAGCAGGGGGGACAGGTCGGACAATCAGCCCCAGCATTTT,CASRGDRSDNQPQHF
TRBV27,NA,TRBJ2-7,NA,TGTGCCAGCAGTATAAGACAGTCATCCACCTACGAGCAGTACTTC,CASSIRQSSTYEQYF
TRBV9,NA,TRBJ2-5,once,TGTGCCAGCAGCGTACAGGGAGGATGGGAGACCCAGTACTTC,CASSVQGGWETQYF
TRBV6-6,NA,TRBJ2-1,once,TGTGCCGCTGGCAACTGGGATGAGCAGTTCTTC,CAAGNWDEQFF
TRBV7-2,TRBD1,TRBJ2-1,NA,TGTGCCAGCAGCTCCGCCGGGACAGGGTGGAATGAGCAGTTCTTC,CASSSAGTGWNEQFF
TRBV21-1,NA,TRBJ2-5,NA,TGTGCCAGCAGCCAGGGGGGGACCCAGTACTTC,CASSQGGTQYF
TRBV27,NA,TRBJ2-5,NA,TGTGCCAGCAGTTTCCCCCGGGGGCAGGGAGAGACCCAGTACTTC,CASSFPRGQGETQYF